This T cell receptor (beta chain) was identified during a study of molecular identifiers for immune sequencing clone quantification. Study information: Replicates split RNA from approximately 20,000 or 100,000 naive CD8 cells five ways, and the researchers sequenced four portions. Study-wide points: Investigators reportedly could detect spiked Jurkat TCR RNA from one cell among 1.1 million or so naive cells. For effector cells, clones above 20 RNA copies held over 98% of molecules; for naive cells, under 1%.

V lost 3 bases to trimming and J lost 2 bases, with 15 bases between them. The CDR3 consists of 16 residues. Germline values: CDR1 WSHSY, CDR2 SAAADI. Generation of bulk TCR libraries relied on previously described methods and listed TCR primers. From the PCR reads, TCRdb called clonotypes with MiXCR, one entry per CDR3 protein. The sample has just over 40,000 distinct CDR3 sequences, 20% to 25% seen once. This clonotype showed up many times. Its antigen is not identified. The chain has TRBV10-2 and TRBJ2-3; D is perhaps TRBD1 (6 bases). The clonotype comes from a human donor in good health. Some libraries in this study had Jurkat cell RNA spiked in. Sequencing used naive CD8+ T cells from blood, with Jurkat cell RNA spiked in. Subset noted: FACS-sorted CD8+CD4-CCR7+CD45RA+ naive T cells. CDR3 loop: CASSDGRGPFTDTQYF. CDR3 in DNA: TGCGCCAGCAGTGACGGCAGGGGTCCTTTCACAGATACGCAGTATTTT.